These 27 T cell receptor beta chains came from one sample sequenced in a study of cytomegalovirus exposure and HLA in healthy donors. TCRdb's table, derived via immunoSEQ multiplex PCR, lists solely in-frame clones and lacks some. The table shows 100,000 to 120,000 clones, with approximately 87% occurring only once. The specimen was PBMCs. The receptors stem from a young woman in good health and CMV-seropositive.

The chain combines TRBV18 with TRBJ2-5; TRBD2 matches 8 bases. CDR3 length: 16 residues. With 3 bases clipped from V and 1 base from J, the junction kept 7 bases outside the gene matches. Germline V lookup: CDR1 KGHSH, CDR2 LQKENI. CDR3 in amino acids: CASSPLGAGGQETQYF. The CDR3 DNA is TGTGCCAGCTCACCGTTGGGGGCGGGAGGCCAAGAGACCCAGTACTTC.

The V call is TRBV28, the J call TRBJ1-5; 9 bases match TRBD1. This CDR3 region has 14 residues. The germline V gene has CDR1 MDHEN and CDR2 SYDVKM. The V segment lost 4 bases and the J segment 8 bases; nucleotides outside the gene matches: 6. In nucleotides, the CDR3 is TGTGCCAGCAGTTACATGGGACAGGGTAAGCCCCAGCATTTT. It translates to CASSYMGQGKPQHF. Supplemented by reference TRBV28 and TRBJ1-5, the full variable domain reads DVKVTQSSRYLVKRTGEKVFLECVQDMDHENMFWYRQDPGLGLRLIYFSYDVKMKEKGDIPEGYSVSREKKERFSLILESASTNQTSMYLCASSYMGQGKPQHFGDGTRLSIL.

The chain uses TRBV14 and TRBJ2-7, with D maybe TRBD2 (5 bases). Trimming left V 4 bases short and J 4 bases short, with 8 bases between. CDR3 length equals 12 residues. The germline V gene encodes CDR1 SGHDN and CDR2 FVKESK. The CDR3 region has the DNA TGTGCCAGCAGCCCCGGCGGGTACGAGCAGTACTTC. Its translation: CASSPGGYEQYF.

CDR3 coding DNA: TGTGCCAGCAGCTGGGGGACAGGGGGCTCCTACGAGCAGTACTTC. Translated, it gives CASSWGTGGSYEQYF. The chain is built from TRBV5-4 and TRBJ2-7; 11 bases are a match to TRBD1. CDR1 and CDR2 (germline): SGHNT, YYREEE (reference sequence). CDR3 length equals 15 residues. V was clipped by 3 bases and J by 0 bases; unmatched bases: 2.

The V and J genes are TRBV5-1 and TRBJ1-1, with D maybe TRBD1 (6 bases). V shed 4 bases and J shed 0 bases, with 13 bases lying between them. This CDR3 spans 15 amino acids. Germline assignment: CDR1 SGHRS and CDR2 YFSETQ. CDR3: CASSRPGTLNTEAFF. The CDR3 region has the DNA TGCGCCAGCAGCCGACCGGGGACATTGAACACTGAAGCTTTCTTT.

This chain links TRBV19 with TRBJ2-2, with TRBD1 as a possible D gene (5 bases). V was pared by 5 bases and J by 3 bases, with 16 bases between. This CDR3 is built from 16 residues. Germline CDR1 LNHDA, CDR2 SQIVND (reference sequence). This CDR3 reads CASSSAGFSDTGELFF. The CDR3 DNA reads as TGTGCCAGTAGTTCAGCAGGGTTTTCCGACACCGGGGAGCTGTTTTTT.

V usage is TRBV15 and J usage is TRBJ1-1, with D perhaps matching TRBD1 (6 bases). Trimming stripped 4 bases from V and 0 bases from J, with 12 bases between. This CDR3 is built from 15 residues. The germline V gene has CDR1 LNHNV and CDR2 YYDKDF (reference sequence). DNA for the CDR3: TGTGCCACCAGCACAGGACAGATGGTGAACACTGAAGCTTTCTTT. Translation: CATSTGQMVNTEAFF.

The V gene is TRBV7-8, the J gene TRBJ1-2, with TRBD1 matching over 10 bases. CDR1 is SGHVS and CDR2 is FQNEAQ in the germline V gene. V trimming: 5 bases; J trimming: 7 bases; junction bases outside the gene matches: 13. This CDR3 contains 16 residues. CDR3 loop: CASSLTAGTGVAGYTF. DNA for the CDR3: TGTGCCAGCAGCCTGACGGCCGGGACAGGGGTCGCTGGCTACACCTTC. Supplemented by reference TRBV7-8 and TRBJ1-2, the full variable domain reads GAGVSQSPRYKVAKRGQDVALRCDPISGHVSLFWYQQALGQGPEFLTYFQNEAQLDKSGLPSDRFFAERPEGSVSTLKIQRTQQEDSAVYLCASSLTAGTGVAGYTFGSGTRLTVV.

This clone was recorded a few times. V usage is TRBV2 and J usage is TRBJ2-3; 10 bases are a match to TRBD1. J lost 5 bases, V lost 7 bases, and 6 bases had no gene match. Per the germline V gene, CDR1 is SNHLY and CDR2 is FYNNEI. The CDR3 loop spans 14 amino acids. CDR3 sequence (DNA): TGTGCCAGCAATAGACAGGGGGCGAAAGATACGCAGTATTTT. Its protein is CASNRQGAKDTQYF.

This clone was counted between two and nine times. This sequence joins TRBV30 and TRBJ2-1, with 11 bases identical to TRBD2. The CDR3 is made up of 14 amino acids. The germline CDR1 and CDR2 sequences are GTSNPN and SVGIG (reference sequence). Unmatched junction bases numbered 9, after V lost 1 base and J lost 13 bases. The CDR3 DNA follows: TGTGCCTGGAGTGCAGGACTAGCGGGCCACCTTCAGTTCTTC. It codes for CAWSAGLAGHLQFF.

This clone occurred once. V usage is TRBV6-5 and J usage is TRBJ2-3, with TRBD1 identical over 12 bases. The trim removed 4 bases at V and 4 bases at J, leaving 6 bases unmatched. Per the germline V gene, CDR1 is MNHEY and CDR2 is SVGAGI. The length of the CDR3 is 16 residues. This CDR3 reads CASSFKGTGGADTQYF. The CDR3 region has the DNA TGTGCCAGCAGTTTTAAGGGGACAGGGGGCGCAGATACGCAGTATTTT.

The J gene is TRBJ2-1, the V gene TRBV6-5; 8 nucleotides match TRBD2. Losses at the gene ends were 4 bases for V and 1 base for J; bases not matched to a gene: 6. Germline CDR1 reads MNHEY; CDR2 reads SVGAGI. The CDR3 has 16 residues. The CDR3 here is CASSSLPSGSYNEQFF. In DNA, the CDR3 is TGTGCCAGCAGTTCACTGCCTAGCGGGTCCTACAATGAGCAGTTCTTC.

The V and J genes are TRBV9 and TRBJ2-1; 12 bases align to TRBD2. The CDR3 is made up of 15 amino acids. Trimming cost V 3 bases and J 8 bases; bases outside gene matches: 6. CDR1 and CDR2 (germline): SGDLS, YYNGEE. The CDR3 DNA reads TGTGCCAGCAGCGCCGGGACTAGCGGGTCTTATGAGCAGTTCTTC. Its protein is CASSAGTSGSYEQFF.

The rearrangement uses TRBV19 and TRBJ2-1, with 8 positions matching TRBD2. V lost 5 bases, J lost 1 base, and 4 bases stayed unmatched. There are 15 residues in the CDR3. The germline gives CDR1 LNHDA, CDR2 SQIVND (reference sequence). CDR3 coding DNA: TGTGCCAGTAGTGCAGCTAGCGGGTCCTACAATGAGCAGTTCTTC. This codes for CASSAASGSYNEQFF. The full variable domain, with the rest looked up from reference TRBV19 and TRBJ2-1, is DGGITQSPKYLFRKEGQNVTLSCEQNLNHDAMYWYRQDPGQGLRLIYYSQIVNDFQKGDIAEGYSVSREKKESFPLTVTSAQKNPTAFYLCASSAASGSYNEQFFGPGTRLTVL.

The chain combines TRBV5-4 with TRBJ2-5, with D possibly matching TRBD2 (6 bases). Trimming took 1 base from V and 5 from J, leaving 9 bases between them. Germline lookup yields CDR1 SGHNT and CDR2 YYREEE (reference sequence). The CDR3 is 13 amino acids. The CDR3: CASSLWGEETQYF. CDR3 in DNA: TGTGCCAGCAGCTTGTGGGGGGAGGAGACCCAGTACTTC.

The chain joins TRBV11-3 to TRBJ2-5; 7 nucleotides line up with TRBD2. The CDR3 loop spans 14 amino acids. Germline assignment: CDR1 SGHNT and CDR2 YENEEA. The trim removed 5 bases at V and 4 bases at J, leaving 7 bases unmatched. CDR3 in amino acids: CASSPTAGAETQYF. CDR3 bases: TGTGCCAGCAGCCCGACGGCGGGAGCAGAGACCCAGTACTTC.

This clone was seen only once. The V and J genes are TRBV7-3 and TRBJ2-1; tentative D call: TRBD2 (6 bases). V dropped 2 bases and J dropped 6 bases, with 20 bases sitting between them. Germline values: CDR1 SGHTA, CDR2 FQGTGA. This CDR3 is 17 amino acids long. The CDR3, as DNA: TGTGCCAGCAGCTTAGGAACCCCGGGAGAGAGGTTCAATGAGCAGTTCTTC. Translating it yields CASSLGTPGERFNEQFF.

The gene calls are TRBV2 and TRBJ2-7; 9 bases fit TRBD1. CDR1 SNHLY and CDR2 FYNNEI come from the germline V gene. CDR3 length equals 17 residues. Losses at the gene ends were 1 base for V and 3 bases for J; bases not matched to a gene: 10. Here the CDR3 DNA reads TGTGCCAGCAGTGAAGTTTTGAATTTGACAGGGGGCTACGAGCAGTACTTC. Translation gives CASSEVLNLTGGYEQYF.

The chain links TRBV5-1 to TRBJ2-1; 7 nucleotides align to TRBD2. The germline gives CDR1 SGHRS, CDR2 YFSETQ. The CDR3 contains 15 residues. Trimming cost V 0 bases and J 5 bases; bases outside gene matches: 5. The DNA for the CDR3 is TGCGCCAGCAGCTTGGAGGGAGGGCCCGACAATGAGCAGTTCTTC. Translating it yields CASSLEGGPDNEQFF.

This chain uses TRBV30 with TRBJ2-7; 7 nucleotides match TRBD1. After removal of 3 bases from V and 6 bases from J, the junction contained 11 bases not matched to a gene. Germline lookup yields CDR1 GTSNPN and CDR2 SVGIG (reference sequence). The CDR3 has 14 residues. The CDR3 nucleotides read TGTGCCTGGAGGCGAGGGGGCCCGGGTAGCGAGCAGTACTTC. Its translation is CAWRRGGPGSEQYF.

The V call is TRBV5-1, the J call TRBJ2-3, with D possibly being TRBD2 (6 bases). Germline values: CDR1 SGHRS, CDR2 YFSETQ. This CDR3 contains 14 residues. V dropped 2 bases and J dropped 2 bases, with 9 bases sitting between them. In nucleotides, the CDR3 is TGCGCCAGCAGCTTTGGAGGGATCACAGATACGCAGTATTTT. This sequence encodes CASSFGGITDTQYF.

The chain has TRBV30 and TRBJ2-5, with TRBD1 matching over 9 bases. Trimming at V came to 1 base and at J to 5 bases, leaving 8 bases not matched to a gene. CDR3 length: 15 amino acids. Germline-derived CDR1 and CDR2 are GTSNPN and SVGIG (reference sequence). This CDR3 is CAWSGLYRGPETQYF. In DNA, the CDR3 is TGTGCCTGGAGTGGTCTTTACAGGGGGCCGGAGACCCAGTACTTC.

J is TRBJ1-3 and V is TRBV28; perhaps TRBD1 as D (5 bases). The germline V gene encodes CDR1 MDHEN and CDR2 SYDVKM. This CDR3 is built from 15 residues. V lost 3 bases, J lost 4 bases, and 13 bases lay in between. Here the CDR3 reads CASSLLGEGGNTIYF. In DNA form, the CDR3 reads TGTGCCAGCAGTTTGTTAGGGGAAGGAGGAAACACCATATATTTT.

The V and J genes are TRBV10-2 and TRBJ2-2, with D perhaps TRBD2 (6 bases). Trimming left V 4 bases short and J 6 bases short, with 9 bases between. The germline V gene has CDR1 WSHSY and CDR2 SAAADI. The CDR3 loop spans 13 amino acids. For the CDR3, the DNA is TGCGCCAGCAGTGGGGGCGGGGCCGGGGAGCTGTTTTTT. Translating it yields CASSGGGAGELFF.

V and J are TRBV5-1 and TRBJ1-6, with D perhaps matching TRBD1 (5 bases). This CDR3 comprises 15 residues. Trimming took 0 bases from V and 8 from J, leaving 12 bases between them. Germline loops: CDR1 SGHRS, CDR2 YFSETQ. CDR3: CASSLGGALDSPLHF. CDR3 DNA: TGCGCCAGCAGCTTGGGGGGCGCACTGGATTCACCCCTCCACTTT.

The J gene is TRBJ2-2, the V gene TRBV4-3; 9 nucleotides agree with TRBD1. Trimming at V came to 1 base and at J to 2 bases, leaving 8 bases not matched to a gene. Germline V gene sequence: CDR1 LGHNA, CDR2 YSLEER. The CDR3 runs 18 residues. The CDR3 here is CASSQVVTGGPNTGELFF. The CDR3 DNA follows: TGCGCCAGCAGCCAAGTGGTGACAGGGGGTCCTAACACCGGGGAGCTGTTTTTT.

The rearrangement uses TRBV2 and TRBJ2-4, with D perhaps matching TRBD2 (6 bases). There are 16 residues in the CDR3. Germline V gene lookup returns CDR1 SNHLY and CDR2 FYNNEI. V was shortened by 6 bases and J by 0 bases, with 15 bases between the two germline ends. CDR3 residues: CASSAMRGLAKNIQYF. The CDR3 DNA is TGTGCCAGCAGCGCCATGCGGGGACTAGCCAAAAACATTCAGTACTTC.